This T cell receptor (beta chain) was recovered during a study of cytomegalovirus exposure and HLA in healthy donors. Study details: Earlier results showed almost 120 million unique TCR beta sequences derived from some 190 million T cells. Overall study results and limits: Despite most TCR sequences being rare, some public TCRs occurred in many donors. Later work associated fewer than 20,000 TCR beta sequences with HLA alleles at 0.05 false discovery rate. Specific recognition of CMV antigens was confirmed in vitro for a few chains (all CMV-associated).

V lost 7 bases to trimming and J lost 3 bases; unmatched junction nucleotides: 5. The CDR3 has 14 amino acids. Germline CDR1 and CDR2: MRHNA and SNTAGT. The PCR ran on 60 Vbeta and 13 Jbeta primers. Only in-frame clones appear in the TCRdb table, and some are missing; sequencing was by immunoSEQ multiplex PCR. The top ten hold around 2% of the sample, which has about 170,000 clones, about 75% seen once. Details on this clone: The antigen is undetermined.

The V and J genes are TRBV6-4 and TRBJ2-1, with 8 positions matching TRBD1. Input material: PBMCs. The TCR originated in a female donor in good health and CMV-seronegative. The CDR3 DNA reads as TGTGCCAGCAACCCGGGACAGGACTACAATGAGCAGTTCTTC. This sequence encodes CASNPGQDYNEQFF.